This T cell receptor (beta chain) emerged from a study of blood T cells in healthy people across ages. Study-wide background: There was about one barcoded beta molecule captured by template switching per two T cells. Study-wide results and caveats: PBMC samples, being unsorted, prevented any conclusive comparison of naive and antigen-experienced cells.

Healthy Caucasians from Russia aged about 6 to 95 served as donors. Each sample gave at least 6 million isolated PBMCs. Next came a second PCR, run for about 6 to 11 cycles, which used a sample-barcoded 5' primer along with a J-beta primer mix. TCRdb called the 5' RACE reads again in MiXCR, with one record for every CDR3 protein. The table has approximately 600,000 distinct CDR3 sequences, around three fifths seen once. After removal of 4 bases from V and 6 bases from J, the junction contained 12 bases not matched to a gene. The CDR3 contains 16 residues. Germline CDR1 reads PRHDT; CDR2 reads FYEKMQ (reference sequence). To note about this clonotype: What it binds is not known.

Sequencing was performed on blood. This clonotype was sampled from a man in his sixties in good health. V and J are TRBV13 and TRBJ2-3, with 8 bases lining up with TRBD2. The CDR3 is CASSSGGSGARDTQYF. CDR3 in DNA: TGTGCCAGCAGCTCGGGGGGTAGCGGGGCCCGGGATACGCAGTATTTT.